The 10 T cell receptor beta chains below come from one sample, sequenced in a study of blood T cell repertoires in COVID-19 (dated by TCRdb to about 2020). Libraries were constructed by the immunoSEQ multiplex PCR assay. In its TCRdb copy, this immuneACCESS table keeps in-frame sequences only and misses some clones. Where compared with another copy, unresolved V genes explain less than half of these, and the others have no known cause. Here the sample has fewer than 300,000 clones; 91% occur a single time. Clones ranked in the top ten supply 2.2% of the sample. Sequencing used peripheral blood. The receptors shown here come from a young woman with COVID-19, enrolled during active disease.

This clone came up once. This sample also contains other DNA sequences that code for the same CDR3. This chain links TRBV18 with TRBJ2-7, with D tentatively TRBD1 (6 bases). The CDR3 loop spans 13 amino acids. The germline V gene has CDR1 KGHSH and CDR2 LQKENI. V lost 2 bases and J 2 bases, leaving 7 bases between the germline ends. The CDR3 is CASSPGQPYEQYF. For the CDR3, the DNA is TGTGCCAGCTCACCAGGACAGCCCTACGAGCAGTACTTC.

The V gene is TRBV9, the J gene TRBJ1-6; 10 nucleotides agree with TRBD1. CDR1 is SGDLS, CDR2 YYNGEE, per germline. This CDR3 comprises 14 residues. V shed 5 bases and J 9 bases; nucleotides not matched to a gene: 5. The CDR3 DNA sequence: TGTGCCAGCAGTGGACAGGGGGGTAGTTCACCCCTCCACTTT. It encodes CASSGQGGSSPLHF. The full variable domain, its missing parts supplied by reference TRBV9 and TRBJ1-6, is DSGVTQTPKHLITATGQRVTLRCSPRSGDLSVYWYQQSLDQGLQFLIQYYNGEERAKGNILERFSAQQFPDLHSELNLSSLELGDSALYFCASSGQGGSSPLHFGNGTRLTVT.

The chain uses TRBV5-1 and TRBJ2-5; 8 nucleotides align to TRBD2. The CDR3 is 16 amino acids. J was trimmed by 4 bases and V by 0 bases; bases with no gene match: 8. From germline, CDR1 is SGHRS and CDR2 YFSETQ. Here the CDR3 reads CASSLAPREGLETQYF. DNA of the CDR3: TGCGCCAGCAGCTTGGCCCCTCGGGAGGGCCTAGAGACCCAGTACTTC. Variable domain in full (rest from reference TRBV5-1 and TRBJ2-5): KAGVTQTPRYLIKTRGQQVTLSCSPISGHRSVSWYQQTPGQGLQFLFEYFSETQRNKGNFPGRFSGRQFSNSRSEMNVSTLELGDSALYLCASSLAPREGLETQYFGPGTRLLVL.

The genes are TRBV9 and TRBJ2-5; D is possibly TRBD2 (5 bases). Germline V gene data show CDR1 as SGDLS and CDR2 as YYNGEE. V was cut by 1 base and J by 5 bases, with 18 bases left in between. CDR3 length: 16 amino acids. The DNA of the CDR3 is TGTGCCAGCAGCGTACCCGACGGGATAGGTGTGGAGACCCAGTACTTC. Residues: CASSVPDGIGVETQYF.

V usage is TRBV7-2 and J usage is TRBJ1-3; D is uncertain. The germline V gene has CDR1 SGHTA and CDR2 FQGNSA. The CDR3 loop spans 14 amino acids. V lost 5 bases, J lost 4 bases, and 12 bases lay in between. CDR3 coding DNA: TGTGCCAGCAGCCCGTACCGAGGGGGAAACACCATATATTTT. Residues: CASSPYRGGNTIYF.

This clone showed up just once. The chain uses TRBV5-1 and TRBJ2-2, with 10 nucleotides matching TRBD1. This CDR3 spans 14 amino acids. Germline trimming cut 3 bases from V and 7 bases from J; bases unmatched to any gene: 3. Germline assignment: CDR1 SGHRS and CDR2 YFSETQ. CDR3 DNA: TGCGCCAGCAGCTGGGGGACAGGGGACGGGGAGCTGTTTTTT. It translates to CASSWGTGDGELFF.

The chain joins TRBV6-5 to TRBJ1-2; a possible D gene is TRBD1 (6 bases). Germline V gene data show CDR1 as MNHEY and CDR2 as SVGAGI. The CDR3 length is 12 residues. V lost 6 bases and J 8 bases, leaving 13 bases between the germline ends. The chain's CDR3 is CASSQQGAGYTF. CDR3 in DNA: TGTGCCAGCAGCCAACAGGGCGCCGGCTACACCTTC.

The sample holds one count of this clone. This chain links TRBV30 with TRBJ2-1, with 10 bases that match TRBD2. Germline V CDR1 and CDR2: GTSNPN, SVGIG (reference sequence). With V trimmed by 4 bases and J by 4 bases, 4 bases remained unmatched. The CDR3 has 14 residues. DNA for the CDR3: TGTGCCTGGACCCCGGGACTAGCGTACAATGAGCAGTTCTTC. Translation: CAWTPGLAYNEQFF.

This clone was counted a single time. The rearrangement links TRBV5-1 to TRBJ1-5; D unresolved. Germline lookup yields CDR1 SGHRS and CDR2 YFSETQ. Trimming removed 4 bases at V and 10 bases at J, with 18 bases between. This CDR3 has 14 amino acids. For the CDR3, the DNA is TGCGCCAGCAGCCCCTGGGGAGGAGACTATCCCCAGCATTTT. Translation gives CASSPWGGDYPQHF.

This clone was picked up a small number of times. The chain combines TRBV19 with TRBJ1-1; D gene uncertain. This CDR3 contains 11 residues. Germline loops: CDR1 LNHDA, CDR2 SQIVND (reference sequence). Trimming removed 6 bases at V and 3 bases at J, with 5 bases between. The DNA for the CDR3 is TGTGCCAGTAGGTCCGACACTGAAGCTTTCTTT. Translated: CASRSDTEAFF.